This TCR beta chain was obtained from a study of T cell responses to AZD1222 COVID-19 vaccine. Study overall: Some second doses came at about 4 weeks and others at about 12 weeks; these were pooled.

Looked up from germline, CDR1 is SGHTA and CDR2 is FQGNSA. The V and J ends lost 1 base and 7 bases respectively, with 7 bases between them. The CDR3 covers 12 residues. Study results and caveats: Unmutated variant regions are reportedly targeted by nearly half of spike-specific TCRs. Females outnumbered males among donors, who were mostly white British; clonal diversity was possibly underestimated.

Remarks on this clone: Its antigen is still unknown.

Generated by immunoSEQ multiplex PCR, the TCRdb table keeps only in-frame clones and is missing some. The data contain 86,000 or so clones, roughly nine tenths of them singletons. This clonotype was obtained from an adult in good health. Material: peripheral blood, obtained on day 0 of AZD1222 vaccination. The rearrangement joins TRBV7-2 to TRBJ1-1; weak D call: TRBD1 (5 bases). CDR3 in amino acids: CASSLGGGEAFF. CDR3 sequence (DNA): TGTGCCAGCAGCTTAGGCGGGGGTGAAGCTTTCTTT. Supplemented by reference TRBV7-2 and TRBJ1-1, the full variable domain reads GAGVSQSPSNKVTEKGKDVELRCDPISGHTALYWYRQSLGQGLEFLIYFQGNSAPDKSGLPSDRFSAERTGGSVSTLTIQRTQQEDSAVYLCASSLGGGEAFFGQGTRLTVV.